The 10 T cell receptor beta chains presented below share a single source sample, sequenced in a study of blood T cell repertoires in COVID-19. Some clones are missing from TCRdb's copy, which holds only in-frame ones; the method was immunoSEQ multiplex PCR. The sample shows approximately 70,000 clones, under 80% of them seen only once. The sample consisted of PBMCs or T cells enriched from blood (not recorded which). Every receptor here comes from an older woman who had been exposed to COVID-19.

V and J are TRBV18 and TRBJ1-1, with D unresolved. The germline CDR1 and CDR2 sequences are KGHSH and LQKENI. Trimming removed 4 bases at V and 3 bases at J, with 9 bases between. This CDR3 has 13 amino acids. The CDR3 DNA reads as TGTGCCAGCTCACGAACTTTTGACACTGAAGCTTTCTTT. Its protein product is CASSRTFDTEAFF. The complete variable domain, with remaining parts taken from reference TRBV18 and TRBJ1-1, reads NAGVMQNPRHLVRRRGQEARLRCSPMKGHSHVYWYRQLPEEGLKFMVYLQKENIIDESGMPKERFSAEFPKEGPSILRIQQVVRGDSAAYFCASSRTFDTEAFFGQGTRLTVV.

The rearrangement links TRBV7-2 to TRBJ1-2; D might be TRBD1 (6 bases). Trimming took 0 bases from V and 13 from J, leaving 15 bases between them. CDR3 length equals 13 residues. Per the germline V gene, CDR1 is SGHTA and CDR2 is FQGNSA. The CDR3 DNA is TGTGCCAGCAGCTTAGCGGGAGGGGGAGGGGCCACCTTC. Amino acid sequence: CASSLAGGGGATF.

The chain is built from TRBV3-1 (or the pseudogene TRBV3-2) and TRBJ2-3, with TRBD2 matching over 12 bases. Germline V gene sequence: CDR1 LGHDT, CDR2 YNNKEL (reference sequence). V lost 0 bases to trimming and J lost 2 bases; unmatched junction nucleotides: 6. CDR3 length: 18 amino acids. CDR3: CASSQEPTSGSHTDTQYF. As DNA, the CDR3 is TGTGCCAGCAGCCAAGAACCGACTAGCGGGAGTCACACAGATACGCAGTATTTT.

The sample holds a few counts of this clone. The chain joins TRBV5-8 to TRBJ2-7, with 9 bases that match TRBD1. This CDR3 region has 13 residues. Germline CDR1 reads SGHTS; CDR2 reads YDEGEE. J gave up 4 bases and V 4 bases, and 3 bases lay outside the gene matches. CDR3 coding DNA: TGTGCCAGCAGCACCGGGACAGGGTACGAGCAGTACTTC. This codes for CASSTGTGYEQYF.

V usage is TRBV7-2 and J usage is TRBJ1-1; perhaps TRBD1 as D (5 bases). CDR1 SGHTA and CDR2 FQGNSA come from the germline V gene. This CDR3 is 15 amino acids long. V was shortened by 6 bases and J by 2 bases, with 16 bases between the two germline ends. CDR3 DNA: TGTGCCAGCAGTACTAAAGGGGCCCCCAACACTGAAGCTTTCTTT. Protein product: CASSTKGAPNTEAFF.

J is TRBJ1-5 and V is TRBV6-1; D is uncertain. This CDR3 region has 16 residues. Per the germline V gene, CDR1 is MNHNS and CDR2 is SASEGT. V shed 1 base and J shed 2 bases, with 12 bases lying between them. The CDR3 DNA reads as TGTGCCAGCAGTGAAGAGGAGGGTTCGGGCAATCAGCCCCAGCATTTT. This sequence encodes CASSEEEGSGNQPQHF.

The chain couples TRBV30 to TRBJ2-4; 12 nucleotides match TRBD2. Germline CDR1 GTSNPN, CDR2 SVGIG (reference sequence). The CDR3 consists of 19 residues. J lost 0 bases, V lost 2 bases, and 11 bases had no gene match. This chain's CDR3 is CAWSITSGRYFLAKNIQYF. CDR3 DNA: TGTGCCTGGAGTATAACTAGCGGGAGGTACTTCCTAGCCAAAAACATTCAGTACTTC.

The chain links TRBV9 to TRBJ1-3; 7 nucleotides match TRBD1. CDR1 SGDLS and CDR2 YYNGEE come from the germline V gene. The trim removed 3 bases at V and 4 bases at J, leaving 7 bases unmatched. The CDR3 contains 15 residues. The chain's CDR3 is CASSALTGRGNTIYF. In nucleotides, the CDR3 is TGTGCCAGCAGCGCGTTGACAGGGAGGGGAAACACCATATATTTT.

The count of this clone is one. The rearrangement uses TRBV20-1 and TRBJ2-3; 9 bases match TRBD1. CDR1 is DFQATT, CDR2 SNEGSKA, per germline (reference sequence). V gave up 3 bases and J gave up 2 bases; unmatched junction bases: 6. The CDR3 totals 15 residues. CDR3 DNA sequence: TGCAGTGCTAGTCCGGGACAGGGCAACACAGATACGCAGTATTTT. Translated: CSASPGQGNTDTQYF.

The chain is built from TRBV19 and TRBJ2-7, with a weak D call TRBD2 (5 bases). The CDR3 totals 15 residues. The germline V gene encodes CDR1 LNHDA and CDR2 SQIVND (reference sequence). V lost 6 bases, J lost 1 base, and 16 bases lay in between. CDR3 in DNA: TGTGCCAGTAGACCCCAGCTGAGCGGTTCCTACGAGCAGTACTTC. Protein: CASRPQLSGSYEQYF.